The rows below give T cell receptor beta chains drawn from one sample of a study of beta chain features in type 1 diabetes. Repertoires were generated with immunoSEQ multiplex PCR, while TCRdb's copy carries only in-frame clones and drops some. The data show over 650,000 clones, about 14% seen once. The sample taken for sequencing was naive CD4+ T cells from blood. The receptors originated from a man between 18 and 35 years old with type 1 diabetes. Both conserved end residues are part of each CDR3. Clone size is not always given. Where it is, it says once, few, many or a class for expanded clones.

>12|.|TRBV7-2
CASSRPGRPQHF
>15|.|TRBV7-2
CASSFRTGAGDTQYF
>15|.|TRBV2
CASSELPGGGETQYF
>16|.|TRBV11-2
CASSSLRDRASYEQYF
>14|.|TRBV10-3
CAISDTYGNTEAFF
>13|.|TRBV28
CASRPYSNQPQHF
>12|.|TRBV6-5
CASSRGLGGYTF
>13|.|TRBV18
CASSPDLLYEQYF
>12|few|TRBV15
CATSRDYGSGDF
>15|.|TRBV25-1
CASSEGATSTDTQYF
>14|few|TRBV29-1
CSVLPSGGAYEQYF
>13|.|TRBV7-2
CASSLTPTGELFF
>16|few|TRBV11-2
CASRLLTGANTGELFF
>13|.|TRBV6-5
CASSPPLNQPQHF
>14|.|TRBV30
CAFQGAGFGQPQHF
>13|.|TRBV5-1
CASSYREGDGYTF
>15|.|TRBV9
CASSARTRSGAEAFF
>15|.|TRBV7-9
CASSRASGAPDTQYF
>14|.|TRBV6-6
CASSFADMNTEAFF
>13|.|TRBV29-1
CSVEGVGLYEQYF
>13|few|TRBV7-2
CASSSTGAYEQYF
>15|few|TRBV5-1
CASSLGSGPGTEAFF
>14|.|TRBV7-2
CASSSGGNTGELFF
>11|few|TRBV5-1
CASTLQETQYF
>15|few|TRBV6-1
CASSTTGEGIQPQHF
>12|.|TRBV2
CASGLAGSEQYF
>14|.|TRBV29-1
CSVHPGLVEETQYF
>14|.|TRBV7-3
CASSPGRGVDTQYF
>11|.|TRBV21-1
CASRDPYEQYF
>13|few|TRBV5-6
CASERATNTEAFF
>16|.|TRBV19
CASSTSGTGLYNEQFF
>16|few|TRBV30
CAWSVRTSGKGNEQFF
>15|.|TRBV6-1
CASSEENRGHWEQYF
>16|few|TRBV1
CTSSQVSGRVADTQYF
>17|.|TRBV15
CATSRHKLSGEYNEQFF
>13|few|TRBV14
CASSQGQGNEQFF
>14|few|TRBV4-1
CASSQDSGFGEAFF
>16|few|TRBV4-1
CASSQVRYNSPGELFF
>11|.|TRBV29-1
CSASPGDTQYF
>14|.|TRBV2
CASQVSRAKETQYF
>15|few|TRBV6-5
CASSYSPGPAYEQYF
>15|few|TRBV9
CASSVGSDFYNEQFF
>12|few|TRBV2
CASSEAVSKQYF
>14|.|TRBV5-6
CASSGTGFNQPQHF
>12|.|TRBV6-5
CASWQGGHEQYF
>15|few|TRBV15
CATSRGTSGRETQYF
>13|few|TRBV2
CASTTSGQETQYF
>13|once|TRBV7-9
CASSFGSNQPQHF
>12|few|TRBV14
CASSRTVYGYTF
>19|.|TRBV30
CAWSVLRTVRATYNHEQYF
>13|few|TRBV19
CASRPTGPYEQYF
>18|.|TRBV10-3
CATLPGLAGGSSYNEQFF
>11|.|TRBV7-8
CASSWDYEQYF
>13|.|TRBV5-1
CASSLARETEAFF